A selection of T cell receptor beta chains follows, all from one sample in a study of T cell responses to AZD1222 COVID-19 vaccine. Clones were read by immunoSEQ multiplex PCR, and TCRdb kept only the in-frame ones, dropping some. The profile shows 120,000 to 150,000 clones, less than 95% of them singletons. Sequenced here: peripheral blood, sampled on day 0 of AZD1222 vaccination. The source is an adult in good health. The CDR3 runs from the conserved cysteine through the conserved F or W. The D gene is left open where the match is weak. The size field is filled for only some rows; it gives once, few, many or a size class.

size | J | D | V | DNA | CDR3
- | TRBJ1-4 | - | TRBV7-8 | TGTGCCAGCAGCACCACACCCACAACTAATGAAAAACTGTTTTTT | CASSTTPTTNEKLFF
- | TRBJ1-1 | - | TRBV29-1 | TGCAGCGTTGCGGCACGAAACACTGAAGCTTTCTTT | CSVAARNTEAFF
few | TRBJ2-3 | - | TRBV7-9 | TGTGCCAGCAGCTACAGTGGGTTCGCTACGCAGTATTTT | CASSYSGFATQYF
- | TRBJ2-7 | - | TRBV27 | TGTGCCAGCAGTCCAAACCCCTCCGGGGACGAGCAGTACTTC | CASSPNPSGDEQYF
- | TRBJ1-5 | - | TRBV19 | TGTGCCAGTAGATCCCTCTTGGGGGGGCAAGGACAGCCCCAGCATTTT | CASRSLLGGQGQPQHF
- | TRBJ2-1 | - | TRBV6-6 | TGTGCCAGTACGCCGAGGGACACCTACAATGAGCAGTTCTTC | CASTPRDTYNEQFF
- | TRBJ2-3 | - | TRBV20-1 | TGCAGTGCTAGTCCGCTAGCTGGAGATACGCAGTATTTT | CSASPLAGDTQYF
- | TRBJ1-1 | TRBD1 | TRBV30 | TGTGCCTGGGGACAGGGGAACACTGAAGCTTTCTTT | CAWGQGNTEAFF
- | TRBJ2-7 | - | TRBV5-1 | TGCGCCAGCAGCTTGACACCTGACGGCCCGGGAGCTAATGACGAGCAGTACTTC | CASSLTPDGPGANDEQYF
- | TRBJ1-6 | TRBD1 | TRBV19 | TGTGCCAGTAGTATCGGACAGGGTGCTTATAATTCACCCCTCCACTTT | CASSIGQGAYNSPLHF
- | TRBJ2-5 | - | TRBV24-1 | TGTGCCACCAGTGATTCGGGACCTGGGGGCCAAGAGACCCAGTACTTC | CATSDSGPGGQETQYF
once | TRBJ2-1 | TRBD2 | TRBV19 | TGTGCCAGTAGCACCGTATCGACTAGCGGGCGCTACAATGAGCAGTTCTTC | CASSTVSTSGRYNEQFF
- | TRBJ2-2 | TRBD1 | TRBV18 | TGTGCCAGCTCACGCCCGACAGGGGGCGCTTCCTACACCGGGGAGCTGTTTTTT | CASSRPTGGASYTGELFF
- | TRBJ1-2 | - | TRBV4-1 | TGCGCCGGCAGTCCTACGGTTTTCAGGAGGGGTGGCTACACCTTC | CAGSPTVFRRGGYTF
- | TRBJ2-6 | - | TRBV27 | TGTGCCAGCAGTACGTCTAGGGCGACGGGGGCCAACGTCCTGACTTTC | CASSTSRATGANVLTF
- | TRBJ1-1 | - | TRBV5-1 | TGCGCCAGCAGCTTGGCCAAGAGGAGGACTGAAGCTTTCTTT | CASSLAKRRTEAFF
- | TRBJ2-1 | - | TRBV9 | TGTGCCAGCAGCGTAGACCCCAGGACCCCTATGTATGAGCAGTTCTTC | CASSVDPRTPMYEQFF
once | TRBJ2-7 | - | TRBV11-2 | TGTGCCAGCAGCTTTTCGGGCTTAGAGCAGTACTTC | CASSFSGLEQYF
- | TRBJ1-2 | TRBD1 | TRBV5-5 | TGTGCCAGCAGCTCCGGGACAGGGCTTTCTAACTATGGCTACACCTTC | CASSSGTGLSNYGYTF
- | TRBJ1-2 | TRBD1 | TRBV13 | TGTGCCAGCAGCTTAGGTAGTTGGACAGTCCTCCCGCTCAGACAGGGTGACTATGGCTACACCTTC | CASSLGSWTVLPLRQGDYGYTF
- | TRBJ1-6 | - | TRBV13 | TGTGCCAGCAGGGGGTCGGGATTAAACTATAATTCACCCCTCCACTTT | CASRGSGLNYNSPLHF
- | TRBJ1-2 | - | TRBV7-9 | TGTGCCAGCAGCTTACAGGGTTACTATGGCTACACCTTC | CASSLQGYYGYTF
- | TRBJ2-7 | - | TRBV6-5 | TGTGCCAGCAGTTACCGCAAGGACTACGAGCAGTACTTC | CASSYRKDYEQYF
- | TRBJ2-7 | - | TRBV5-6 | TGTGCCAGCAGCTTGGGGCGGATTACCTACGAGCAGTACTTC | CASSLGRITYEQYF
- | TRBJ2-1 | TRBD2 | TRBV3-1/TRBV3-2 | TGTGCCAGCAGCCGCGGACTAGCGGGAGTGCGAGATGAGCAGTTCTTC | CASSRGLAGVRDEQFF
- | TRBJ2-2 | - | TRBV4-2 | TGTGCCAGCAGCCAAGTTCTTAGCGGCGCGAACACCGGGGAGCTGTTTTTT | CASSQVLSGANTGELFF
- | TRBJ2-5 | - | TRBV30 | TGTGCCTGGGCCACAGGGAGTGTGACCCAGTACTTC | CAWATGSVTQYF
- | TRBJ2-7 | TRBD2 | TRBV10-2 | TGCGCCAGCCAGCGGGAGGTGGTGAACGAGCAGTACTTC | CASQREVVNEQYF
few | TRBJ2-1 | TRBD2 | TRBV7-2 | TGTGCCAGCAGCCTAGATGGTGTCGCGGGGGGCGTTGCTGAGCAGTTCTTC | CASSLDGVAGGVAEQFF
- | TRBJ2-1 | TRBD2 | TRBV6-2/TRBV6-3 | TGTGCCAGCAGTTACTCCCCCGCGGGAGTGGTCCGCAATGAGCAGTTCTTC | CASSYSPAGVVRNEQFF
- | TRBJ2-7 | TRBD1 | TRBV27 | TGTGCCAGCAGTTTCCGGACAGGGGGCGTCTACGAGCAGTACTTC | CASSFRTGGVYEQYF
- | TRBJ1-5 | - | TRBV15 | TGTGCCACCAGCAAACCGAATGAGGGGCCCCAGCATTTT | CATSKPNEGPQHF
- | TRBJ2-5 | - | TRBV7-6 | TGTGCCAGCAGCCGCGTTGGAGTGGGCGGGCTTGAGACCCAGTACTTC | CASSRVGVGGLETQYF
- | TRBJ2-1 | - | TRBV2 | TGTGCCAGCAGGGACGGTTTGCAGTTCTTC | CASRDGLQFF
- | TRBJ1-1 | - | TRBV7-2 | TGTGCCAGCAGCTTAGAGGCGGCAGGGTGGGGGCAAAACACTGAAGCTTTCTTT | CASSLEAAGWGQNTEAFF
- | TRBJ1-3 | TRBD1 | TRBV9 | TGTGCCAGCAGCGTAGGAGCCCCGGACAGGGCAGGAAACACCATATATTTT | CASSVGAPDRAGNTIYF
- | TRBJ1-3 | - | TRBV19 | TGTGCCAGTAGGGGGACCGTTGGGGACACCATATATTTT | CASRGTVGDTIYF
once | TRBJ1-2 | - | TRBV27 | TGTGCCAGCAGTTTTGGGGCGGGTAATGGCTACACCTTC | CASSFGAGNGYTF
once | TRBJ2-7 | TRBD1 | TRBV5-1 | TGCGCCAGCAGCGGATTCCCCCGGGACAGGGGATACTACGAGCAGTACTTC | CASSGFPRDRGYYEQYF
once | TRBJ2-7 | TRBD2 | TRBV24-1 | TGTGCCACCAGTGACCCAACCGGGACTAGCGGGTACTTGTACTTC | CATSDPTGTSGYLYF
- | TRBJ2-1 | - | TRBV9 | TGTGCCAGCAGCGGGGGCGGAAGCTACAATGAGCAGTTCTTC | CASSGGGSYNEQFF
- | TRBJ2-6 | TRBD1 | TRBV30 | TGTGCCTGGAGTTGGCTTGGGACAGGGGTTTGGGCTGGGGCCAACGTCCTGACTTTC | CAWSWLGTGVWAGANVLTF
- | TRBJ2-7 | TRBD1 | TRBV4-2 | TGTGCCAGCAGCCAAGAGGGACAGGGGGCGTACGAGCAGTACTTC | CASSQEGQGAYEQYF
few | TRBJ2-7 | - | TRBV4-2 | TGTGCCAGCAGCCAAGATCTAGCACAGACCTACGAGCAGTACTTC | CASSQDLAQTYEQYF
- | TRBJ1-4 | TRBD1 | TRBV28 | TGTGCCAGCAGTTCAGGACAGGGAGGAGTTCGGGAAAAACTGTTTTTT | CASSSGQGGVREKLFF
- | TRBJ1-4 | - | TRBV1 | TGCACCAGCAGCCAAGATAGGGAGCCATTCTCCGAGACAGGGCCAGGCGCAACTAATGAAAAACTGTTTTTT | CTSSQDREPFSETGPGATNEKLFF
- | TRBJ1-2 | - | TRBV11-2 | TGTGCCAGCAGCTTGTTGGCCGGGGTCAACCCCAATGGCTACACCTTC | CASSLLAGVNPNGYTF
- | TRBJ2-5 | - | TRBV7-3 | TGTGCCAGCAGCCGCGGACTCGCGGAGACCCAGTACTTC | CASSRGLAETQYF
- | TRBJ2-1 | TRBD2 | TRBV27 | TGTGCCAGCCAGACTAGCGGGGGCTCCTACAATGAGCAGTTCTTC | CASQTSGGSYNEQFF
- | TRBJ2-5 | - | TRBV11-1 | TGTGCCAGCAGCTGGAGAGCTCTAAGGGAGACCCAGTACTTC | CASSWRALRETQYF
- | TRBJ1-1 | - | TRBV29-1 | TGCAGCGTTGTTGGACCGAACACTGAAGCTTTCTTT | CSVVGPNTEAFF
- | TRBJ1-1 | - | TRBV7-3 | TGTGCCAGCAGCTTAAATCAGGGTGCAGGGACCTTT | CASSLNQGAGTF
- | TRBJ1-5 | - | TRBV3-1/TRBV3-2 | TGTGCCAGCAGCCAAGATTCGCGGGGCTCGAGGGGCAATCAGCCCCAGCATTTT | CASSQDSRGSRGNQPQHF
- | TRBJ1-2 | - | TRBV30 | TGTGCCTGGTCCGCCCCGGGCTACACCTTC | CAWSAPGYTF
- | TRBJ1-1 | - | TRBV9 | TGTGCCAGCAGCGGATTACAGGAGAACACTGAAGCTTTCTTT | CASSGLQENTEAFF
- | TRBJ2-7 | TRBD1 | TRBV7-9 | TGTGCCAGCAGTCCGCCTACGGGACAGTCCTACGAGCAGTACTTC | CASSPPTGQSYEQYF
few | TRBJ1-3 | TRBD1 | TRBV19 | TGTGCCAGTAGTATGGGTAGAGGGGGCTTTGGAAACACCATATATTTT | CASSMGRGGFGNTIYF